The following is a T cell receptor (beta chain) sequence with its context. Its antigen is currently unknown. This sample is drawn from a study of CD8 T cells in ankylosing spondylitis. Whole-study results and caveats: Earlier studies detected some motif variants in reactive arthritis synovial fluid and blood. Disease-linked clones had a CD8+ phenotype and relatively low frequency in peripheral blood. Ankylosing spondylitis blood appeared to carry a characteristic TCR beta motif of several highly homologous variants.

Molecular-barcoded quantitative 5'-RACE produced these TCR beta libraries. TCRdb recomputed calls from the 5' RACE reads with MiXCR, one row per CDR3 protein. This table holds fewer than 250,000 distinct CDR3 sequences, about 10% found once. The CDR3 consists of 14 residues. Germline V lookup: CDR1 SGHRS, CDR2 YFSETQ. The V end lost 4 bases, the J end lost 3 bases, and 11 bases lay between the germline ends. Sequenced material: blood, either unsorted or a sorted T cell fraction (not recorded which). This clonotype was obtained from a male donor with ankylosing spondylitis or in good health (not recorded which). This chain uses TRBV5-1 with TRBJ2-1; D is perhaps TRBD2 (5 bases). CDR3 protein: CASSLGEGYNEQFF. For the CDR3, the DNA is TGCGCCAGCAGCCTGGGAGAGGGCTACAATGAGCAGTTCTTC.